Each of the 11 T cell receptor beta chains below was sequenced from the same sample in a study of T cells in tuberculosis. The sample's time point: new active TB diagnosis, blood taken before or within 7 days of starting treatment. The assay was immunoSEQ multiplex PCR, and TCRdb's table has in-frame clones only and misses some. The sample yields around 30,000 clones, roughly 88% seen once. Sequencing was performed on PBMCs, taken at tuberculosis diagnosis. The receptors originated from an adult with tuberculosis.

This chain connects TRBV28 to TRBJ1-1; weak D call: TRBD1 (6 bases). V was shortened by 5 bases and J by 4 bases, with 17 bases between the two germline ends. The CDR3 is 15 residues long. Germline CDR1 reads MDHEN; CDR2 reads SYDVKM. The CDR3 loop is CASSVTGRWRTEAFF. As DNA, the CDR3 is TGTGCCAGCAGTGTAACAGGGCGGTGGCGCACTGAAGCTTTCTTT. Full variable domain (rest looked up from reference TRBV28 and TRBJ1-1): DVKVTQSSRYLVKRTGEKVFLECVQDMDHENMFWYRQDPGLGLRLIYFSYDVKMKEKGDIPEGYSVSREKKERFSLILESASTNQTSMYLCASSVTGRWRTEAFFGQGTRLTVV.

V is TRBV27 and J is TRBJ2-5; maybe TRBD1 (6 bases). The CDR3 has 14 residues. CDR1 is MNHEY, CDR2 SMNVEV, per germline (reference sequence). V dropped 0 bases and J dropped 4 bases, with 9 bases sitting between them. The CDR3 DNA follows: TGTGCCAGCAGTTTATCGACAGGTATAGAGACCCAGTACTTC. Its translation: CASSLSTGIETQYF.

The CDR3, as DNA: TGTGCCAGCAGTCCCGGGACTTCAAGCTCCTACAATGAGCAGTTCTTC. Its translation is CASSPGTSSSYNEQFF. The V and J genes are TRBV11-1 and TRBJ2-1, with D possibly matching TRBD2 (6 bases). CDR1 is SGHAT and CDR2 is FQDESV in the germline V gene (reference sequence). The CDR3 runs to 16 residues. V shed 6 bases and J shed 0 bases, with 15 bases lying between them.

J is TRBJ1-1 and V is TRBV30; maybe TRBD1 (6 bases). Germline V CDR1 and CDR2: GTSNPN, SVGIG (reference sequence). There are 13 residues in the CDR3. V lost 8 bases to trimming and J lost 3 bases, with 16 bases between them. The CDR3 protein is CAIHRVEYTEAFF. The CDR3 coding sequence is TGTGCCATACACAGGGTAGAGTACACTGAAGCTTTCTTT.

The chain uses TRBV10-1 and TRBJ2-3; 7 positions agree with TRBD2. In germline, CDR1 is WNHNN, CDR2 SYGVQD (reference sequence). The V segment lost 2 bases and the J segment 2 bases; nucleotides outside the gene matches: 7. The CDR3 is 16 amino acids. The DNA of the CDR3 is TGCGCCAGCAGTGAGCCTCGGGGAGGGCACACAGATACGCAGTATTTT. Protein product: CASSEPRGGHTDTQYF.

This chain connects TRBV28 to TRBJ1-4; tentatively, D is TRBD1 (5 bases). Germline-derived CDR1 and CDR2 are MDHEN and SYDVKM. This CDR3 is 15 amino acids long. With 2 bases removed from V and 4 bases from J, the gap between germline ends came to 11 bases. CDR3 amino acids: CASSLQGRDNEKLFF. The CDR3 nucleotides are TGTGCCAGCAGTTTACAGGGTCGCGATAATGAAAAACTGTTTTTT.

This clone has just one count. The chain links TRBV14 to TRBJ2-7; 7 bases align to TRBD1. Germline assignment: CDR1 SGHDN and CDR2 FVKESK. CDR3 length: 14 residues. V shed 3 bases and J 3 bases; nucleotides not matched to a gene: 5. The CDR3 DNA sequence: TGTGCCAGCAGCCACGGCAGGGGGTACTACGAGCAGTACTTC. Its protein product is CASSHGRGYYEQYF.

The chain couples TRBV6-1 to TRBJ1-2; D gene uncertain. Germline V lookup: CDR1 MNHNS, CDR2 SASEGT. Trimming shortened V by 3 bases and J by 6 bases, and 11 bases separated the two germline ends. This CDR3 is built from 13 residues. The CDR3 is CASSEGRWDGYTF. As DNA, the CDR3 is TGTGCCAGCAGTGAGGGGAGATGGGATGGCTACACCTTC.

This clone showed up just a few times. This chain's CDR3 is CASSTALSGGTEAFF. The CDR3 bases are TGCGCCAGCAGCACGGCCTTATCGGGGGGAACTGAAGCTTTCTTT. The chain joins TRBV5-1 to TRBJ1-1, with TRBD1 as a possible D gene (5 bases). Between the trimmed V and J ends, which lost 4 bases and 5 bases, there was a span of 18 bases. Per the germline V gene, CDR1 is SGHRS and CDR2 is YFSETQ. There are 15 residues in the CDR3.

This chain links TRBV12-5 with TRBJ1-1; no reliable D call. CDR3 size: 14 residues. The V gene's germline CDR1 is LGHNT and CDR2 FRNRAP. V gave up 1 base and J gave up 0 bases, with 6 bases separating them. In DNA, the CDR3 is TGTGCTAGTGGTTTGGCAGGAATGAACACTGAAGCTTTCTTT. It yields the protein CASGLAGMNTEAFF.

V is TRBV5-6 and J is TRBJ1-2; D is uncertain. The CDR3 totals 15 residues. V was trimmed by 4 bases and J by 4 bases, leaving 17 bases between them. CDR1 is SGHDT and CDR2 is YYEEEE in the germline V gene. CDR3 amino acids: CASSAWNRDLYGYTF. The CDR3, as DNA: TGTGCCAGCAGCGCGTGGAACAGAGACCTCTATGGCTACACCTTC. The full variable domain, in which reference TRBV5-6 and TRBJ1-2 provide the parts outside the CDR3, is DAGVTQSPTHLIKTRGQQVTLRCSPKSGHDTVSWYQQALGQGPQFIFQYYEEEERQRGNFPDRFSGHQFPNYSSELNVNALLLGDSALYLCASSAWNRDLYGYTFGSGTRLTVV.